This T cell receptor delta chain was retrieved from a study of fetal and pediatric gammadelta thymocytes (dated by TCRdb to between 2021 and 2024). Background on the whole study: The bulk gammadelta thymocyte repertoires, which combined previously published data with newly generated, unpublished data, were used to reinforce a single-cell study of gammadelta thymocyte development. In total, the bulk gammadelta thymocyte repertoire set covered about ten subjects, made up of 7 pediatric thymus donors and 3 fetal thymus donors. Bulk TCR repertoire data were added to increase subject numbers and strengthen the CDR3 publicity analysis. Previously published data (refs 27,28) and unpublished data were combined in the bulk gammadelta thymocyte repertoires.

Thymocytes were stained with Zombie NIR viability dye plus antibodies to CD3 (UCHT1), TCRgammadelta (11F2), TCRVgamma9 (IMMU360) and TCRVdelta2 (IMMU389). From human fetal and pediatric thymuses, sorted Vgamma9Vdelta2 and nonVgamma9Vdelta2 gammadelta thymocytes were used to generate bulk TRD and TRG CDR3 repertoires separately. Pediatric thymus tissue was obtained in Belgium from children undergoing cardiac surgery. The pediatric thymus donors in the study ranged in age from about 1 to 12 years. Thymic cell suspensions were prepared from fetal and post-natal thymuses as described previously. Vgamma9Vdelta2 thymocytes were sorted as cells that were CD3+ gammadeltaTCR+ Vgamma9+ Vdelta2+. Cell sorting was done on a FACS Aria III cell sorter (BD Biosciences). Worth noting for this clone: Its antigen is not yet known. No quality values exist for individual bases; no much larger clone is one base distant.

Overall results and qualifications from the work: Compared with post-natal repertoires, fetal gammadelta thymocyte repertoires were previously reported to be enriched for TRDV2, TRGV8 and TRGV9 usage, low N additions and public CDR3s.

The cysteine opens and the phenylalanine closes a CDR3 of 21 amino acids. Of all the DNA, just the CDR3 is kept, 63 bases in frame from base 1. The germline V gene specifies GEAIGNYY as CDR1 and EKD as CDR2. V is cut back by 4 bases and J by 0 bases, with 23 bases in the junction unmatched. The listed sequencing device is Illumina MiSeq. From the authors' description of their analysis: To analyze publicity, the Vgamma9Vdelta2 and nonVgamma9Vdelta2 bulk CDR3 files from each subject were merged so that every subject had one combined repertoire. CDR3 publicity was given a score from 0 to 19 by checking each amino acid sequence across 9 single-cell datasets and about 10 bulk repertoires with base R and dplyr. In TCRdb, clones were called once more from the public reads by CATT, and rows of identical DNA were later combined. The V and J calls, along with clone size, are taken from TCRdb and not from the paper's own processing. Counted in this sample were some 1,700 delta-chain clones; roughly 15% of them appeared once. The top ten clones comprise around 6.6% of the sample.

The receptor comes from a child who underwent cardiac surgery and was recorded as healthy. Recombination joined TRDV2 with TRDJ1, and TRDD3 matches 9 of the central bases. The J gene, absent from TCRdb, was called here by matching the DNA to germline. What was sequenced was Vgamma9Vdelta2 gamma-delta T cells from the thymus. Taken with the paper, the label for cell subset or site translates to: sorted CD3+gammadeltaTCR+Vgamma9+Vdelta2+ thymocytes. DNA sequence: TGTGCCTGTGATAAAACTTCGGGAGTTACTGGGGGACAACCGTACACCGATAAACTCATCTTT. This is translated as CACDKTSGVTGGQPYTDKLIF.